The rows below give T cell receptor beta chains drawn from one sample of a study of blood T cell repertoires in COVID-19. The data were produced by immunoSEQ multiplex PCR, yet TCRdb's version contains in-frame clones alone and is incomplete. This table holds 250,000 or so clones, around 86% found once. The sample taken for sequencing was PBMCs or T cells enriched from blood (not recorded which). The source is a man aged 35 to 55 who had recovered from COVID-19. Each CDR3 is given with its conserved first and last residue. Each record gives: V gene, J gene, D gene, clone size, CDR3 length, CDR3 DNA, CDR3 protein. A D gene is named only where the DNA matches it firmly. The listing skips clone size in some rows; elsewhere it reads once, few, many or a size class.

v_gene: TRBV7-9; j_gene: TRBJ1-6; d_gene: -; abundance: few; len: 15; CDR3nt: TGTGCCAGCAGCTTAAACGCGGGAGATAGTTCACCCCTCCACTTT; CDR3aa: CASSLNAGDSSPLHF
v_gene: TRBV9; j_gene: TRBJ2-5; d_gene: TRBD1; abundance: -; len: 15; CDR3nt: TGTGCCAGCAGCGTCTGGACAGGGGAGACAGAGACCCAGTACTTC; CDR3aa: CASSVWTGETETQYF
v_gene: TRBV3-1/TRBV3-2; j_gene: TRBJ2-7; d_gene: -; abundance: -; len: 12; CDR3nt: TGTGCCAGCAGCCTTAGCTCCTACGAGCAGTACTTC; CDR3aa: CASSLSSYEQYF
v_gene: TRBV7-8; j_gene: TRBJ2-3; d_gene: -; abundance: -; len: 14; CDR3nt: TGTGCCAGCAGCTTACTGCGGTCCACAGATACGCAGTATTTT; CDR3aa: CASSLLRSTDTQYF
v_gene: TRBV29-1; j_gene: TRBJ2-7; d_gene: TRBD1; abundance: -; len: 15; CDR3nt: TGCAGCGTTGAAGTGGGAGGGACAGGGATCGACGAGCAGTACTTC; CDR3aa: CSVEVGGTGIDEQYF
v_gene: TRBV7-9; j_gene: TRBJ2-7; d_gene: -; abundance: -; len: 11; CDR3nt: TGTGCCAGCAGCGTAGGTACGGGGCAGTACTTC; CDR3aa: CASSVGTGQYF
v_gene: TRBV10-3; j_gene: TRBJ1-4; d_gene: -; abundance: -; len: 17; CDR3nt: TGTGCCATCAGTAATGCACGTCCTTCGGGGTCCCATGAAAAACTGTTTTTT; CDR3aa: CAISNARPSGSHEKLFF
v_gene: TRBV3-1/TRBV3-2; j_gene: TRBJ1-2; d_gene: -; abundance: -; len: 13; CDR3nt: TGTGCCAGCAGCCAAGATCTCGGCTATGGCTACACCTTC; CDR3aa: CASSQDLGYGYTF
v_gene: TRBV6-2/TRBV6-3; j_gene: TRBJ1-5; d_gene: TRBD1; abundance: -; len: 16; CDR3nt: TGTGCCAGCAGTTACTCCAACAGGGGGCTCAATCAGCCCCAGCATTTT; CDR3aa: CASSYSNRGLNQPQHF
v_gene: TRBV6-5; j_gene: TRBJ2-7; d_gene: TRBD1; abundance: once; len: 15; CDR3nt: TGTGCCAGCAGATCCACGGGACAGCTCCTCTACGAGCAGTACTTC; CDR3aa: CASRSTGQLLYEQYF
v_gene: TRBV11-2; j_gene: TRBJ2-3; d_gene: TRBD2; abundance: -; len: 16; CDR3nt: TGTGCCAGCAGTCCCGGGACTAGCGGGAGCACAGATACGCAGTATTTT; CDR3aa: CASSPGTSGSTDTQYF
v_gene: TRBV20-1; j_gene: TRBJ2-7; d_gene: TRBD2; abundance: -; len: 15; CDR3nt: TGCAGTGCTAGTCGGTCTAGCGGGAGGGAGACCGAGCAGTACTTC; CDR3aa: CSASRSSGRETEQYF
v_gene: TRBV9; j_gene: TRBJ2-3; d_gene: TRBD2; abundance: -; len: 16; CDR3nt: TGTGCCAGCAGCGTAGGGGCTAGCGGGCACACAGATACGCAGTATTTT; CDR3aa: CASSVGASGHTDTQYF
v_gene: TRBV27; j_gene: TRBJ1-4; d_gene: -; abundance: -; len: 15; CDR3nt: TGTGCCAGCAGTCACGACACCGCAACTAATGAAAAACTGTTTTTT; CDR3aa: CASSHDTATNEKLFF
v_gene: TRBV2; j_gene: TRBJ1-5; d_gene: TRBD1; abundance: -; len: 17; CDR3nt: TGTGCCAGCAGCCGGGACAGGGCAACCCATAGCAATCAGCCCCAGCATTTT; CDR3aa: CASSRDRATHSNQPQHF
v_gene: TRBV6-2/TRBV6-3; j_gene: TRBJ1-1; d_gene: TRBD1; abundance: -; len: 17; CDR3nt: TGTGCCAGCAGCAAACCCCTGGCGGGACAGGCGGACACTGAAGCTTTCTTT; CDR3aa: CASSKPLAGQADTEAFF
v_gene: TRBV6-5; j_gene: TRBJ2-3; d_gene: -; abundance: -; len: 16; CDR3nt: TGTGCCAGCAGTTACTCGAATCGGGGTGGCACAGATACGCAGTATTTT; CDR3aa: CASSYSNRGGTDTQYF
v_gene: TRBV6-5; j_gene: TRBJ1-5; d_gene: -; abundance: -; len: 14; CDR3nt: TGTGCCAGCAGTTCCCGACAGTCCTTTCAGCCCCAGCATTTT; CDR3aa: CASSSRQSFQPQHF
v_gene: TRBV15; j_gene: TRBJ1-4; d_gene: TRBD1; abundance: -; len: 15; CDR3nt: TGTGCCACCAGCAGACAGGCAGGGACAGATGAAAAACTGTTTTTT; CDR3aa: CATSRQAGTDEKLFF
v_gene: TRBV7-2; j_gene: TRBJ2-1; d_gene: -; abundance: -; len: 17; CDR3nt: TGTGCCAGCAGCCGTTTCCTTCGTTCCGGGAGAGACAATGAGCAGTTCTTC; CDR3aa: CASSRFLRSGRDNEQFF